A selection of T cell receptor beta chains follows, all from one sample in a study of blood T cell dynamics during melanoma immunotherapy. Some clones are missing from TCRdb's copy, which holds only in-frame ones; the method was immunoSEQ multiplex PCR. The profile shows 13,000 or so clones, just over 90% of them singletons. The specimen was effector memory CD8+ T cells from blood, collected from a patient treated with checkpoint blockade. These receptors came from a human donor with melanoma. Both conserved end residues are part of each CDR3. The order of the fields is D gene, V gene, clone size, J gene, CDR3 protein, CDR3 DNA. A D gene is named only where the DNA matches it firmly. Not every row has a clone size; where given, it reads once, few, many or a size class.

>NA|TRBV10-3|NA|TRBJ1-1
CAISDGTPASEAFF
TGTGCCATCAGTGACGGGACCCCGGCGAGTGAAGCTTTCTTT
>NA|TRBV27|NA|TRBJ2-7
CASSLSGLNYEQYF
TGTGCCAGCAGTTTATCGGGTCTAAACTACGAGCAGTACTTC
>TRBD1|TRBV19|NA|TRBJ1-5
CASTLDRGYSNQPQHF
TGTGCCAGTACCCTAGACAGGGGCTATAGCAATCAGCCCCAGCATTTT
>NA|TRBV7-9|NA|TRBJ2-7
CASSLVGTYEQYF
TGTGCCAGCAGCTTAGTTGGTACCTACGAGCAGTACTTC
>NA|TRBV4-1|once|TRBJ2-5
CASSQNTGGRETQYF
TGCGCCAGCAGCCAGAACACTGGCGGGCGAGAGACCCAGTACTTC
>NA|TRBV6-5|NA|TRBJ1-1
CASSYAVNTEAFF
TGTGCCAGCAGTTACGCGGTGAACACTGAAGCTTTCTTT
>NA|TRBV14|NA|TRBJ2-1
CASSQGTPSSYNEQFF
TGTGCCAGCAGCCAGGGGACACCGAGCTCCTACAATGAGCAGTTCTTC
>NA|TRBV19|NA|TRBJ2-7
CASSIEWSSYEQYF
TGTGCCAGTAGTATTGAGTGGAGCTCCTACGAGCAGTACTTC
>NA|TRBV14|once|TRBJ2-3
CASSPLALSTDTQYF
TGTGCCAGCAGCCCGTTGGCTCTAAGCACAGATACGCAGTATTTT
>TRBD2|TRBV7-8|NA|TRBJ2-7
CASSLVAGAYEQYF
TGTGCCAGCAGCTTAGTGGCGGGAGCCTACGAGCAGTACTTC
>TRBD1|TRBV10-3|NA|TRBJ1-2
CAISPGTADYGYTF
TGTGCCATCAGCCCTGGGACAGCGGACTATGGCTACACCTTC
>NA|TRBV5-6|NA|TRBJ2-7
CASSSAAATYEQYF
TGTGCCAGCAGCTCGGCCGCAGCGACCTACGAGCAGTACTTC
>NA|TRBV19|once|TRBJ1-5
CASSIVSVGGNQPQHF
TGTGCCAGTAGTATTGTTTCCGTTGGCGGCAATCAGCCCCAGCATTTT
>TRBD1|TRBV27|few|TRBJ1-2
CASSSGQGNYGYTF
TGTGCCAGCAGTTCAGGACAGGGGAACTATGGCTACACCTTC
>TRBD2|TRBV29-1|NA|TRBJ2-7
CSVDGGSHEQYF
TGCAGCGTTGATGGCGGGAGCCACGAGCAGTACTTC
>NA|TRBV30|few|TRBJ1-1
CAWRLDLNEAFF
TGTGCCTGGAGGTTGGACCTGAATGAAGCTTTCTTT
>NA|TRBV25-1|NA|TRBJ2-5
CASEGTNQETQYF
TGTGCCAGCGAAGGGACGAACCAAGAGACCCAGTACTTC
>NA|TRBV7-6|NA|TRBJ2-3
CASSSDPSAQYF
TGTGCCAGCAGCTCGGACCCGAGTGCGCAGTATTTT
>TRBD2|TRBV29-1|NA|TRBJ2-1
CSTYREVNEQFF
TGCAGCACGTACCGGGAGGTCAATGAGCAGTTCTTC
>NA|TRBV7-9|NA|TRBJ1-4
CASSLAEGFNEKLFF
TGTGCCAGCAGCTTAGCTGAAGGGTTTAATGAAAAACTGTTTTTT
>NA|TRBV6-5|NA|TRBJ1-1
CASSYGRSTEAFF
TGTGCCAGCAGTTATGGGAGATCCACTGAAGCTTTCTTT
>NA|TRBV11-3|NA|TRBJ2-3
CASSEAAGPDTQYF
TGTGCCAGCAGCGAAGCGGCAGGGCCAGATACGCAGTATTTT
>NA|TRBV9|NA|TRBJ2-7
CASSSRDTPFDEQYF
TGTGCCAGCAGCTCCCGGGACACCCCCTTTGACGAGCAGTACTTC
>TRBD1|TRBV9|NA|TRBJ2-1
CASSGGTGMDEQFF
TGTGCCAGCAGCGGTGGGACAGGGATGGATGAGCAGTTCTTC
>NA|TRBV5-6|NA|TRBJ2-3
CASSLAREDTQYF
TGTGCCAGCAGCTTGGCCCGGGAGGATACGCAGTATTTT
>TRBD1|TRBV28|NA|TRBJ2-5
CASSFQPVGARGLEETQYF
TGTGCCAGCAGTTTCCAGCCGGTCGGGGCCAGGGGGCTTGAAGAGACCCAGTACTTC
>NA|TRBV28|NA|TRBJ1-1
CASSSLAGGLDTEAFF
TGTGCCAGCAGTTCTCTAGCGGGGGGTTTGGACACTGAAGCTTTCTTT
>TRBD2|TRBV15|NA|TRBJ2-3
CATSPISGRVTDTQYF
TGTGCCACCAGCCCCATAAGCGGGAGGGTGACAGATACGCAGTATTTT
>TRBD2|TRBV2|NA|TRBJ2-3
CASSPTSGWGTDTQYF
TGTGCCAGCAGTCCGACTAGCGGTTGGGGCACAGATACGCAGTATTTT
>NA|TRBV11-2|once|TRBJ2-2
CASSLGRSVTGELFF
TGTGCCAGCAGCTTGGGTCGTTCTGTGACCGGGGAGCTGTTTTTT
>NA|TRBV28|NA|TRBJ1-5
CASSLGGSNQPQHF
TGTGCCAGCAGTTTGGGGGGGAGCAATCAGCCCCAGCATTTT